Following are 4 T cell receptor beta chains from one sample sequenced in a study of control samples from healthy donors and cancer patients (dated by TCRdb to 2018 to 2021). Preparation of the library involved the immunoSEQ multiplex PCR assay. The source is immuneACCESS, and TCRdb retained only in-frame sequences with V and J called. Part of the clones is not carried over; for the studies checked, unresolved V genes explain less than half of this, and the remainder is unexplained. The sample records some 140,000 clones, 75% to 90% of which are singletons. The ten largest clones capture 8.7% of the sample. The sample was blood. Receptor source: a woman aged 25 to 39 in good health.

The chain couples TRBV5-5 to TRBJ2-1, with 8 bases that match TRBD2. Trimming took 2 bases from V and 8 from J; bases not matched to a gene: 9. Germline CDR1 is SGHKS and CDR2 is YYEKEE (reference sequence). The length of the CDR3 is 15 residues. CDR3 residues: CASSLTGTSGDEQFF. The CDR3 DNA reads TGTGCCAGCAGCTTAACAGGGACTAGTGGCGATGAGCAGTTCTTC. The variable domain in full, completed from reference TRBV5-5 and TRBJ2-1, reads DAGVTQSPTHLIKTRGQQVTLRCSPISGHKSVSWYQQVLGQGPQFIFQYYEKEERGRGNFPDRFSARQFPNYSSELNVNALLLGDSALYLCASSLTGTSGDEQFFGPGTRLTVL.

The rearrangement uses TRBV9 and TRBJ1-5, with D hard to call. This CDR3 contains 13 residues. Germline V gene data show CDR1 as SGDLS and CDR2 as YYNGEE. The V end was cut by 0 bases, the J end by 4 bases, with 5 bases between. The CDR3 here is CASSVEWNQPQHF. The DNA for the CDR3 is TGTGCCAGCAGCGTAGAGTGGAATCAGCCCCAGCATTTT.

The DNA of the CDR3 is TGTGCCAGCAGTTTCGACAGCCTAGCCTCCTACGAGCAGTACTTC. It encodes CASSFDSLASYEQYF. The gene calls are TRBV27 and TRBJ2-7; D could derive from TRBD1 or TRBD2 (5 bases each). Germline CDR1 and CDR2: MNHEY and SMNVEV (reference sequence). The CDR3 extends over 15 amino acids. V was shortened by 3 bases and J by 0 bases, with 12 bases between the two germline ends.

This chain's CDR3 is CASSSLAGGGGTEAFF. The DNA for the CDR3 is TGCGCCAGCAGCTCGTTAGCGGGGGGCGGAGGGACTGAAGCTTTCTTT. V is TRBV5-1 and J is TRBJ1-1; D may be TRBD1 (6 bases). In germline, CDR1 is SGHRS, CDR2 YFSETQ. Trimming cost V 3 bases and J 5 bases, with 20 bases left between them. This CDR3 comprises 16 residues.